The present T cell receptor (beta chain) was sequenced within a study of blood T cell repertoires in COVID-19. Turning to the study itself: The United States, Italy and Spain were the sources of the acute and convalescent COVID-19 samples.

The CDR3 runs 12 residues. Trimming left V 5 bases short and J 4 bases short, with 8 bases between. As processed by the authors: Amplification of reference gene primers provided the estimated nucleated cell counts. Measured with immunoSEQ multiplex PCR; TCRdb has only the in-frame clones, and not every one. For V, J and clone size, that table is used; D and trimming come from the DNA. This sample has approximately 170,000 clones, with over 70% found just once. The source material was peripheral blood. This sequence joins TRBV12-3 or TRBV12-4 and TRBJ1-1, with D unclear. This TCR came from a woman in her 70s who had recovered from COVID-19. This chain's CDR3 is CASSDSITEAFF. CDR3 coding DNA: TGTGCCAGCAGTGACTCGATCACTGAAGCTTTCTTT.